This T cell receptor (beta chain) was captured by sequencing in a study of T cell responses to AZD1222 COVID-19 vaccine. This CDR3 has 14 residues. V lost 3 bases, J lost 1 base, and 9 bases lay in between. Germline CDR1 KGHSH, CDR2 LQKENI. Repertoires were generated with immunoSEQ multiplex PCR, while TCRdb's copy carries only in-frame clones and drops some. The sample includes 110,000 to 150,000 clones, 93% of them seen just once. This clone was recorded a few times. What it binds is not known. General observations from the study: As reported, nearly half of all spike-specific TCRs target variant regions that are unmutated.

This sequence was found in an adult in good health. Sequencing used peripheral blood, obtained on day 0 of AZD1222 vaccination. The chain is built from TRBV18 and TRBJ1-1; D remains unclear. Here the CDR3 DNA reads TGTGCCAGCTCACCGGAATCTAGGAACACTGAAGCTTTCTTT. Protein sequence: CASSPESRNTEAFF.